Each of the 18 T cell receptor beta chains below was sequenced from the same sample in a study of cytomegalovirus exposure and HLA in healthy donors. The protocol was immunoSEQ multiplex PCR, while the TCRdb copy is restricted to in-frame clones and leaves out a portion. Among roughly 190,000 clones, roughly 82% were seen once, and the ten largest hold almost 1.5%. Sequenced sample: PBMCs. All receptors derive from a woman aged 18-30 years in good health and CMV-seronegative.

This rearrangement joins TRBV7-9 to TRBJ1-1; TRBD1 agrees at 10 bases. Trimming cost V 5 bases and J 5 bases; bases outside gene matches: 5. CDR3 length: 14 residues. Per the germline V gene, CDR1 is SEHNR and CDR2 is FQNEAQ (reference sequence). The CDR3 here is CASSRQGASTEAFF. The DNA of the CDR3 is TGTGCCAGCAGCCGACAGGGGGCGAGTACTGAAGCTTTCTTT.

This sequence joins TRBV5-1 and TRBJ2-1; D is undetermined. Germline CDR1 is SGHRS and CDR2 is YFSETQ. CDR3 length: 12 residues. V lost 5 bases and J lost 8, with 11 bases in between. The CDR3, as DNA: TGCGCCAGCAGTAGTCTTGAGCATGAGCAGTTCTTC. Translated: CASSSLEHEQFF.

The chain carries TRBV7-4 and TRBJ2-7, with 10 bases aligning to TRBD1. The CDR3 contains 17 residues. J lost 3 bases, V lost 10 bases, and 18 bases had no gene match. Looked up from germline, CDR1 is SGHVT and CDR2 is SQSDAQ. In DNA form, the CDR3 reads TGTGCCATCCCCCCGCCCGGGACAGGGGCCTCTGACTACGAGCAGTACTTC. This codes for CAIPPPGTGASDYEQYF.

The chain recombines TRBV5-1 with TRBJ2-7; TRBD1 might be the D (8 bases). Germline lookup yields CDR1 SGHRS and CDR2 YFSETQ. This CDR3 has 14 amino acids. The germline V and J ends were trimmed by 5 bases and 4 bases, with 16 bases remaining between them. CDR3 DNA sequence: TGCGCCAGCAGTACTGACAGGGGAGGGTACGAGCAGTACTTC. Translating it yields CASSTDRGGYEQYF.

This clone has just one count. The chain is built from TRBV4-1 and TRBJ2-1; 10 bases are a match to TRBD2. Germline values: CDR1 MGHRA, CDR2 YSYEKL. The V and J ends lost 6 bases and 10 bases, in that order; junction bases with no gene match: 18. CDR3 length: 17 residues. The CDR3 spells CASRLLAGVLGGKEQFF. In DNA form, the CDR3 reads TGCGCCAGCAGACTTCTAGCGGGGGTTTTAGGGGGGAAGGAGCAGTTCTTC.

The chain has TRBV12-5 and TRBJ2-1; 8 bases fit TRBD2. The CDR3 length is 12 residues. After removal of 7 bases from V and 7 bases from J, the junction contained 3 bases not matched to a gene. Germline CDR1 and CDR2: LGHNT and FRNRAP. The CDR3 loop is CASVIAGNEQFF. The CDR3 DNA reads as TGTGCTAGTGTTATAGCGGGGAATGAGCAGTTCTTC.

This chain connects TRBV2 to TRBJ2-3; D is perhaps TRBD2 (7 bases). V was cut by 6 bases and J by 6 bases, with 16 bases left in between. CDR3 size: 14 residues. Germline lookup yields CDR1 SNHLY and CDR2 FYNNEI. The CDR3: CASRGGRGPDTQYF. The CDR3 nucleotides read TGTGCCAGCAGGGGGGGGCGGGGGCCCGATACGCAGTATTTT. Full variable domain (remainder filled in from reference TRBV2 and TRBJ2-3): EPEVTQTPSHQVTQMGQEVILRCVPISNHLYFYWYRQILGQKVEFLVSFYNNEISEKSEIFDDQFSVERPDGSNFTLKIRSTKLEDSAMYFCASRGGRGPDTQYFGPGTRLTVL.

This chain joins TRBV2 and TRBJ2-7; 13 nucleotides match TRBD2. Germline lookup yields CDR1 SNHLY and CDR2 FYNNEI. With V trimmed by 6 bases and J by 3 bases, 8 bases remained unmatched. The CDR3 sequence is 16 residues long. The CDR3 is CASSDTSGRAIYEQYF. The CDR3, as DNA: TGTGCCAGCAGCGACACTAGCGGGAGGGCTATCTACGAGCAGTACTTC.

The V call is TRBV10-2, the J call TRBJ2-7; D is unclear. The CDR3 has 12 amino acids. Trimming took off 2 bases at V and 3 bases at J, with 5 bases between the two ends. CDR1 and CDR2 (germline): WSHSY, SAAADI. CDR3 bases: TGCGCCAGCAGTGAGCCCCTCTACGAGCAGTACTTC. Its translation is CASSEPLYEQYF.

V is TRBV7-8 and J is TRBJ2-7; D is perhaps TRBD1 (6 bases). The germline CDR1 and CDR2 sequences are SGHVS and FQNEAQ. The CDR3 covers 13 residues. The V gene lost 2 bases and the J gene lost 5 bases, with 10 bases spanning the gap. The chain's CDR3 is CASSLLAGDEQYF. DNA for the CDR3: TGTGCCAGCAGCTTATTAGCAGGGGACGAGCAGTACTTC.

This rearrangement joins TRBV27 to TRBJ2-1, with 9 nucleotides matching TRBD2. Germline V lookup: CDR1 MNHEY, CDR2 SMNVEV (reference sequence). The CDR3 has 13 amino acids. This CDR3 is CALLAGPGDEQFF. CDR3 nucleotides: TGTGCTCTACTAGCGGGCCCCGGCGATGAGCAGTTCTTC.

The rearrangement links TRBV5-4 to TRBJ1-1; perhaps TRBD1 as D (5 bases). CDR1 SGHNT and CDR2 YYREEE come from the germline V gene (reference sequence). V was pared by 3 bases and J by 1 base, with 7 bases between. The CDR3 covers 13 residues. The CDR3 DNA sequence: TGTGCCAGCAGCTCCCAGGGGAACACTGAAGCTTTCTTT. Its translation is CASSSQGNTEAFF. Full variable domain (outside the CDR3, taken from reference TRBV5-4 and TRBJ1-1): ETGVTQSPTHLIKTRGQQVTLRCSSQSGHNTVSWYQQALGQGPQFIFQYYREEENGRGNFPPRFSGLQFPNYSSELNVNALELDDSALYLCASSSQGNTEAFFGQGTRLTVV.

This clone was found once. V gene TRBV11-2 combines with J gene TRBJ1-2; no definite D call. Per germline, CDR1 SGHAT and CDR2 FQNNGV. The CDR3 length is 14 residues. The V end was cut by 5 bases, the J end by 2 bases, with 12 bases between. For the CDR3, the DNA is TGTGCCAGCAGCGGAGGTTTTAGGAACTATGGCTACACCTTC. Protein product: CASSGGFRNYGYTF.

The chain combines TRBV5-1 with TRBJ2-5; 10 bases line up with TRBD2. Germline assignment: CDR1 SGHRS and CDR2 YFSETQ. The CDR3 sequence is 15 residues long. Unmatched junction bases numbered 9, after V lost 6 bases and J lost 4 bases. DNA of the CDR3: TGCGCCAGCATCGACCAAGCGGGGGGGCTAGAGACCCAGTACTTC. This codes for CASIDQAGGLETQYF. The whole variable domain, filled in from reference TRBV5-1 and TRBJ2-5, reads KAGVTQTPRYLIKTRGQQVTLSCSPISGHRSVSWYQQTPGQGLQFLFEYFSETQRNKGNFPGRFSGRQFSNSRSEMNVSTLELGDSALYLCASIDQAGGLETQYFGPGTRLLVL.

The rearrangement uses TRBV5-5 and TRBJ2-5; 7 bases align to TRBD2. The germline V gene has CDR1 SGHKS and CDR2 YYEKEE (reference sequence). J was trimmed by 5 bases and V by 0 bases; bases with no gene match: 7. The CDR3 extends over 15 amino acids. CDR3 residues: CASSLEGREWETQYF. For the CDR3, the DNA is TGTGCCAGCAGCTTGGAGGGGCGGGAGTGGGAGACCCAGTACTTC.

This clone showed up just a few times. The chain combines TRBV7-2 with TRBJ1-2, with D perhaps TRBD1 (5 bases). Germline values: CDR1 SGHTA, CDR2 FQGNSA. The CDR3 is 14 residues long. V dropped 5 bases and J dropped 4 bases, with 14 bases sitting between them. The CDR3 nucleotides are TGTGCCAGCAGCGCCGGAGGGGCAGGCTATGGCTACACCTTC. It encodes CASSAGGAGYGYTF.

This chain connects TRBV5-8 to TRBJ2-7; D remains ambiguous. V shed 4 bases and J shed 7 bases, with 21 bases lying between them. CDR1 is SGHTS and CDR2 is YDEGEE in the germline V gene. CDR3 length: 15 residues. This CDR3 is CASSPASNPRSEQYF. Here the CDR3 DNA reads TGTGCCAGCAGCCCCGCTTCGAACCCTAGGTCTGAGCAGTACTTC.

CDR3 coding DNA: TGTGCCAGCAGCCAGACCGGGACAGCGGGTTGGGATGAAAAACTGTTTTTT. This encodes CASSQTGTAGWDEKLFF. The J gene is TRBJ1-4, the V gene TRBV4-2, with 7 bases fitting TRBD1. Germline CDR1 and CDR2: LGHNA and YNFKEQ. This CDR3 comprises 17 residues. V shed 3 bases and J 6 bases; nucleotides not matched to a gene: 13.